The T cell receptor (beta chain) described here comes from a study of T cells in Graves' hyperthyroidism and ophthalmopathy. About the study: Before any treatment, at initial diagnosis, peripheral blood was collected.

Germline V gives CDR1 KGHDR, CDR2 SFDVKD. Trimming shortened V by 4 bases and J by 6 bases, and 6 bases separated the two germline ends. The CDR3 runs to 11 residues. Clinicians diagnosed patients from clinical symptoms, serum thyroxine and TRAb, thyroid ultrasound and orbital computed tomography. Amplified TCR beta CDR3 regions derived from RNA transcripts. HTBI primers were employed in a first-round RT-PCR of the TCR CDR3. TCRdb processed the multiplex PCR reads anew with MiXCR; each CDR3 protein has one entry. This table holds about 180,000 distinct CDR3 sequences, 15% to 20% found once. This clonotype appeared many times. Its antigen is as yet unknown. Study observations and caveats: Ophthalmopathy could be told apart from stable hyperthyroidism with a 13 V-J model. Most expanded thyroid clonotypes above 0.001 recurred in blood.

The chain recombines TRBV24-1 with TRBJ2-7; D gene ambiguous. The TCR sequence derives from a woman in her forties or fifties with Graves' hyperthyroidism. Source material: blood. The CDR3 DNA reads TGTGCCACCAGTGAAGGTCCCGAGCAGTACTTC. Translated: CATSEGPEQYF.